This paragraph reports one TCR beta chain. The sample belongs to a study of blood T cell repertoires in COVID-19. Study as a whole: Material from acute and convalescent COVID-19 was sourced from the United States, Italy and Spain.

There are 17 residues in the CDR3. J lost 1 base, V lost 6 bases, and 11 bases had no gene match. From germline, CDR1 is MDHEN and CDR2 SYDVKM. Study processing details: Scientists estimated how many nucleated cells there were by amplifying reference gene primers. Produced via immunoSEQ multiplex PCR; TCRdb's table is partial and in-frame only. That table is the source of V, J and clone size, and D and trimming were worked out from the DNA. The data show about 280,000 clones, with 85% to 90% seen just once and about 4% held by the top ten. The chain employs TRBV28 and TRBJ2-3; TRBD2 agrees at 9 bases. The source of this sequence is a woman between 25 and 40 years old with acute COVID-19. The sample taken for sequencing was PBMCs or T cells enriched from blood (not recorded which). The CDR3 coding sequence is TGTGCCAGCAGCCCGAATAGCTGGACTAGCGGCACAGATACGCAGTATTTT. Translation: CASSPNSWTSGTDTQYF. Full variable domain (remainder filled in from reference TRBV28 and TRBJ2-3): DVKVTQSSRYLVKRTGEKVFLECVQDMDHENMFWYRQDPGLGLRLIYFSYDVKMKEKGDIPEGYSVSREKKERFSLILESASTNQTSMYLCASSPNSWTSGTDTQYFGPGTRLTVL.